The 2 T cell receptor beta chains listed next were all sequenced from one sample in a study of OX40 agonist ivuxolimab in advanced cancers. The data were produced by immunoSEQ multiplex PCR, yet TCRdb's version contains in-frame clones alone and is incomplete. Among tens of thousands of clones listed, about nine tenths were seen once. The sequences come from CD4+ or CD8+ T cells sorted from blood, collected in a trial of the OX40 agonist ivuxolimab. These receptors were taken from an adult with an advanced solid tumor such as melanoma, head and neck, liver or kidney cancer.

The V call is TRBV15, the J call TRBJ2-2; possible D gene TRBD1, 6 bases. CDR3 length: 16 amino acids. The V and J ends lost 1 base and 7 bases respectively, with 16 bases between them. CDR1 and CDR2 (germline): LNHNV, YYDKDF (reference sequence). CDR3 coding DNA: TGTGCCACCAGCAGAGTTAGGGGGATTCCTGGCGGGGAGCTGTTTTTT. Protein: CATSRVRGIPGGELFF.

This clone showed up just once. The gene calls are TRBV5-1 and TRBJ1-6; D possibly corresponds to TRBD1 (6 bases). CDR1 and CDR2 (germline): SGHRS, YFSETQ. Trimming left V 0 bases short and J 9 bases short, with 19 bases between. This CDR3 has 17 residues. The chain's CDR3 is CASSLEAGAQMSSPLHF. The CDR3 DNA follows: TGCGCCAGCAGCTTGGAAGCAGGGGCCCAAATGAGTTCACCCCTCCACTTT. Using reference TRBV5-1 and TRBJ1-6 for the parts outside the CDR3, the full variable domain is KAGVTQTPRYLIKTRGQQVTLSCSPISGHRSVSWYQQTPGQGLQFLFEYFSETQRNKGNFPGRFSGRQFSNSRSEMNVSTLELGDSALYLCASSLEAGAQMSSPLHFGNGTRLTVT.